The 8 T cell receptor beta chains below were found in one sample sequenced in a study of T cells in Graves' hyperthyroidism and ophthalmopathy. Amplification of TCR beta CDR3 regions used RNA as the template. Initially, a first-round RT-PCR of the TCR CDR3 employed the HTBI primer set. One entry per CDR3 protein results from TCRdb running MiXCR on the multiplex PCR reads. The data show roughly 660,000 distinct CDR3 sequences, 15% to 20% seen once. Sequenced input: blood. The receptors derive from a man aged 45-60 years with Graves' hyperthyroidism.

As regards this clonotype: A read error may account for a junction end that differs from germline. The rearrangement uses TRBV6-1 and TRBJ2-7; no clear D gene. The CDR3 has 14 amino acids. Germline values: CDR1 MNHNS, CDR2 SASEGT. CDR3 amino acids: CTSSELRTTYEQYF. CDR3 sequence (DNA): TGTACCAGCAGTGAATTGCGTACTACCTACGAGCAGTACTTC.

V gene TRBV28 combines with J gene TRBJ2-7; no definite D call. Germline assignment: CDR1 MDHEN and CDR2 SYDVKM. With 5 bases removed from V and 2 bases from J, the gap between germline ends came to 10 bases. The CDR3 spans 13 residues. CDR3 amino acids: CASSGESPYEQYF. CDR3 bases: TGTGCCAGCAGTGGGGAAAGCCCCTACGAGCAGTACTTC.

This clonotype has a count of ten or more. The rearrangement uses TRBV20-1 and TRBJ2-7; D unclear. CDR3 length: 12 amino acids. Deletions cut 2 bases from V and 2 bases from J, with 7 bases between. Germline CDR1 reads DFQATT; CDR2 reads SNEGSKA (reference sequence). CDR3 region: CSARSGPYEQYF. The CDR3 DNA is TGCAGTGCTAGATCCGGACCCTACGAGCAGTACTTC.

The CDR3: CASSLRRRLYEQYF. DNA for the CDR3: TGTGCCAGCAGCTTGCGGAGGCGGCTTTACGAGCAGTACTTC. This rearrangement joins TRBV5-8 to TRBJ2-7, with D possibly matching TRBD2 (5 bases). The V and J ends lost 1 base and 4 bases respectively, with 12 bases between them. Germline loops: CDR1 SGHTS, CDR2 YDEGEE. The CDR3 covers 14 residues.

This clonotype was seen a handful of times. CDR3 DNA: TGTGCCAGCAGCCACTGGACAGGTCCGAACACCGGGGAGCTGTTTTTT. Encoded protein: CASSHWTGPNTGELFF. The gene calls are TRBV7-9 and TRBJ2-2; TRBD1 matches at 7 bases. The CDR3 has 16 amino acids. Per the germline V gene, CDR1 is SEHNR and CDR2 is FQNEAQ (reference sequence). Unmatched junction bases numbered 6, after V lost 5 bases and J lost 0 bases.

This clonotype showed up many times. The chain recombines TRBV2 with TRBJ1-1; a possible D gene is TRBD1 (5 bases). CDR1 and CDR2 from the germline V gene are SNHLY and FYNNEI. V lost 2 bases and J 8 bases, leaving 15 bases between the germline ends. The CDR3 runs to 14 residues. The CDR3 DNA reads as TGTGCCAGCAGTGAAATTGGGGGAGAACAGGAAGCTTTCTTT. It yields the protein CASSEIGGEQEAFF.

At least ten counts were recorded for this clonotype. The chain combines TRBV5-1 with TRBJ2-1; D remains unclear. In germline, CDR1 is SGHRS, CDR2 YFSETQ. Between the trimmed V and J ends, which lost 1 base and 6 bases, there was a span of 8 bases. The length of the CDR3 is 13 residues. The CDR3 spells CASSLNPANEQFF. The DNA of the CDR3 is TGCGCCAGCAGCTTGAACCCCGCCAATGAGCAGTTCTTC.

This clonotype has a handful of counts. V and J are TRBV27 and TRBJ2-2, with a weak D call TRBD2 (6 bases). The V end lost 1 base, the J end lost 0 bases, and 18 bases lay between the germline ends. There are 19 residues in the CDR3. The germline V gene encodes CDR1 MNHEY and CDR2 SMNVEV (reference sequence). The CDR3 DNA is TGTGCCAGCAGTTTATATAATTTTGGGGGGACGGCGAACACCGGGGAGCTGTTTTTT. This codes for CASSLYNFGGTANTGELFF.